This T cell receptor beta chain is drawn from a study of PD-L1 blockade in urothelial cancer. Across the study: From 2014, patients received atezolizumab, given as 1,200 mg intravenously every 3 weeks. Median T cell yield per blood sample was about 150,000 cells.

Trimming removed 2 bases from V and 4 bases from J, with 8 bases in between. CDR1 and CDR2 (germline): MNHEY, SVGAGI. The CDR3 length is 13 residues. The repertoire was sequenced with immunoSEQ multiplex PCR; TCRdb's copy has only in-frame clones and lacks some. The table has about 38,000 clones, around 88% seen once; the top ten hold about 17%. Diagnoses among patients were locally advanced or metastatic urothelial carcinoma. This TCR derives from a man aged 55-75 years with urothelial cancer. The sample consisted of PBMCs, taken around atezolizumab (anti-PD-L1) treatment. The gene calls are TRBV6-5 and TRBJ1-1; D is ambiguous. CDR3 nucleotides: TGTGCCAGCAGTTACACGCGAGGCACTGAAGCTTTCTTT. Protein product: CASSYTRGTEAFF.